A single sample is the source of the 25 T cell receptor beta chains below, sequenced in a study of shared clonotypes between healthy human individuals. The method was immunoSEQ multiplex PCR; TCRdb's version includes in-frame clones alone and lacks a portion of them. This sample has 330,000 or so clones; less than 85% occur once, and the top ten carry under 11%. Material for sequencing was memory CD4+ T cells sorted from blood. The subset denotes: CD45RA-negative fraction. The receptors were sampled from a man aged 30-40 years in good health.

CDR3 coding DNA: TGTGCCAGCACCCTTTCAGGTCACTCTGGAAACACCATATATTTT. Protein: CASTLSGHSGNTIYF. V gene TRBV7-9 combines with J gene TRBJ1-3; D remains unclear. The V end lost 7 bases, the J end lost 0 bases, and 13 bases lay between the germline ends. The germline V gene encodes CDR1 SEHNR and CDR2 FQNEAQ (reference sequence). This CDR3 spans 15 amino acids.

In this sample, this clone turned up once. One junction end does not reproduce the germline sequence, and a read error may be involved. The chain recombines TRBV6-4 with TRBJ2-3, with TRBD2 identical over 11 bases. CDR3 length: 15 amino acids. Looked up from germline, CDR1 is MRHNA and CDR2 is SNTAGT. CDR3 residues: CASSYSSGGTDTQYF. The DNA of the CDR3 is TGTGCCAGCAGTTACTCTAGCGGGGGGACAGATACGCAGTATTTT.

This chain links TRBV7-9 with TRBJ1-2; 10 nucleotides line up with TRBD1. V was clipped by 3 bases and J by 2 bases; unmatched bases: 3. Germline CDR1 is SEHNR and CDR2 is FQNEAQ (reference sequence). The CDR3 spans 15 residues. CDR3 amino acids: CASSFGTGANYGYTF. DNA of the CDR3: TGTGCCAGCAGCTTCGGGACAGGGGCGAACTATGGCTACACCTTC.

CDR3 loop: CASSPQTQTDTQYF. CDR3 DNA: TGTGCCAGCAGCCCCCAGACCCAGACAGATACGCAGTATTTT. This chain connects TRBV2 to TRBJ2-3; D is undetermined. The V gene's germline CDR1 is SNHLY and CDR2 FYNNEI. Trimming shortened V by 6 bases and J by 3 bases, and 13 bases separated the two germline ends. The CDR3 runs 14 residues.

This chain connects TRBV11-2 to TRBJ1-2; D uncertain. Between the trimmed V and J ends, which lost 2 bases and 8 bases, there was a span of 12 bases. This CDR3 contains 13 residues. Germline assignment: CDR1 SGHAT and CDR2 FQNNGV. Written as DNA, the CDR3 is TGTGCCAGCAGCTTATTTGACTTCAGCGGCTACACCTTC. Protein sequence: CASSLFDFSGYTF.

This clone was seen a few times. The V call is TRBV27, the J call TRBJ2-3; D possibly uses TRBD1 or TRBD2 (5 bases each). This CDR3 region has 18 residues. Trimming shortened V by 5 bases and J by 5 bases, and 26 bases separated the two germline ends. CDR1 and CDR2 from the germline V gene are MNHEY and SMNVEV (reference sequence). CDR3 residues: CASSRRAPDYIQEDTQYF. The CDR3 nucleotides read TGTGCCAGCAGTCGACGCGCGCCCGACTACATACAGGAAGATACGCAGTATTTT.

V is TRBV30 and J is TRBJ1-6; D is possibly TRBD1 (6 bases). The CDR3 extends over 15 amino acids. The germline V and J ends were trimmed by 0 bases and 7 bases, with 13 bases remaining between them. Germline CDR1 reads GTSNPN; CDR2 reads SVGIG (reference sequence). CDR3 protein: CAWSVLGQRNSPLHF. CDR3 nucleotides: TGTGCCTGGAGTGTACTCGGACAGAGAAATTCACCCCTCCACTTT.

The chain employs TRBV10-3 and TRBJ2-1; no reliable D call. Germline lookup yields CDR1 ENHRY and CDR2 SYGVKD. CDR3 size: 14 residues. The ends were cut back, 5 bases at V and 3 bases at J, with 11 bases in the middle. The CDR3: CAISFSESYNEQFF. The CDR3 bases are TGTGCCATCAGTTTCTCGGAGAGCTACAATGAGCAGTTCTTC.

This chain uses TRBV5-6 with TRBJ2-7; D ambiguous. CDR1 and CDR2 (germline): SGHDT, YYEEEE. The V end lost 2 bases, the J end lost 6 bases, and 6 bases lay between the germline ends. CDR3 length: 11 residues. The CDR3 region has the DNA TGTGCCAGCAGCTTATTCGGCGAGCAGTACTTC. Residues: CASSLFGEQYF.

This sequence joins TRBV7-2 and TRBJ2-1; D gene ambiguous. The CDR3 has 14 residues. Trimming shortened V by 2 bases and J by 6 bases, and 11 bases separated the two germline ends. Germline V gene lookup returns CDR1 SGHTA and CDR2 FQGNSA. The CDR3 coding sequence is TGTGCCAGCAGCTTAAATGTCGGACCCAATGAGCAGTTCTTC. This encodes CASSLNVGPNEQFF.

The gene calls are TRBV10-2 and TRBJ2-2, with 8 positions matching TRBD1. Unmatched junction bases numbered 13, after V lost 2 bases and J lost 2 bases. The CDR3 runs to 19 residues. Per the germline V gene, CDR1 is WSHSY and CDR2 is SAAADI. CDR3 sequence (DNA): TGCGCCAGCAGTGAGACGACAGGACAGGGAAGGACCAACACCGGGGAGCTGTTTTTT. Translating gives CASSETTGQGRTNTGELFF.

In this sample, this clone turned up a few times. V gene TRBV18 combines with J gene TRBJ1-1; weak D call: TRBD1 (5 bases). The CDR3 has 13 residues. Trimming took 6 bases from V and 5 from J, leaving 13 bases between them. Germline V gene lookup returns CDR1 KGHSH and CDR2 LQKENI. The CDR3 protein is CASSTGGSTEAFF. DNA for the CDR3: TGTGCCAGCTCTACCGGGGGATCTACTGAAGCTTTCTTT. Using reference TRBV18 and TRBJ1-1 for the parts outside the CDR3, the full variable domain is NAGVMQNPRHLVRRRGQEARLRCSPMKGHSHVYWYRQLPEEGLKFMVYLQKENIIDESGMPKERFSAEFPKEGPSILRIQQVVRGDSAAYFCASSTGGSTEAFFGQGTRLTVV.

About this clone: An end of the junction differs from the germline gene, which may be a read error. The chain recombines TRBV7-7 with TRBJ2-5, with TRBD2 matching 9 bases. The CDR3 is 14 residues long. CDR1 and CDR2 from the germline V gene are SSHAT and FNYEAQ (reference sequence). For the CDR3, the DNA is TGTGCTAGCAGCTTAGCGGGAGAGGGAGAGACCCAGTACTTC. It specifies CASSLAGEGETQYF.

This sequence joins TRBV29-1 and TRBJ2-3, with D perhaps TRBD2 (6 bases). Germline values: CDR1 SQVTM, CDR2 ANQGSEA. The CDR3 consists of 12 residues. Between the trimmed V and J ends, which lost 8 bases and 8 bases, there was a span of 17 bases. CDR3 bases: TGCAGCCAAACTAGCTTTAGTGGTACGCAGTATTTT. The encoded protein is CSQTSFSGTQYF.

V and J are TRBV28 and TRBJ2-7; D remains ambiguous. V was pared by 6 bases and J by 2 bases, with 23 bases between. The CDR3 has 17 amino acids. The V gene's germline CDR1 is MDHEN and CDR2 SYDVKM. The CDR3 DNA reads as TGTGCCAGCAGCTCCCCTTATGGGCGCTTAACCCCCTACGAGCAGTACTTC. It yields the protein CASSSPYGRLTPYEQYF.

This clone was seen ten or more times. In the same sample, other DNA sequences code for this CDR3. The chain recombines TRBV11-3 with TRBJ2-7; D is unclear. The CDR3 spans 12 residues. V was cut by 5 bases and J by 6 bases, with 11 bases left in between. Germline V lookup: CDR1 SGHNT, CDR2 YENEEA. CDR3 in DNA: TGTGCCAGCAGCCTCACCCGCGGCGAGCAGTACTTC. Its protein is CASSLTRGEQYF. Based on the CDR3 plus reference TRBV11-3 and TRBJ2-7, the full variable domain is EAGVVQSPRYKIIEKKQPVAFWCNPISGHNTLYWYLQNLGQGPELLIRYENEEAVDDSQLPKDRFSAERLKGVDSTLKIQPAELGDSAVYLCASSLTRGEQYFGPGTRLTVT.

This clone was recorded many times. This chain links TRBV11-2 with TRBJ2-1; TRBD2 aligns across 11 bases. The CDR3 contains 17 residues. The germline CDR1 and CDR2 sequences are SGHAT and FQNNGV. Trimming removed 5 bases from V and 4 bases from J; junction bases left unmatched: 10. The CDR3, as DNA: TGTGCCAGCAGCCGACTAGCGGGACTCGGCCTATACAATGAGCAGTTCTTC. Translation: CASSRLAGLGLYNEQFF.

The V call is TRBV28, the J call TRBJ1-4; D is unclear. Germline assignment: CDR1 MDHEN and CDR2 SYDVKM. The CDR3 covers 16 residues. V was trimmed by 3 bases and J by 0 bases, leaving 11 bases between them. DNA for the CDR3: TGTGCCAGCAGTTTCATGGGGAGTGCAACTAATGAAAAACTGTTTTTT. This encodes CASSFMGSATNEKLFF.

The chain links TRBV6-1 to TRBJ2-7; D is possibly TRBD2 (6 bases). The germline V gene has CDR1 MNHNS and CDR2 SASEGT. Trimming removed 0 bases at V and 4 bases at J, with 16 bases between. The CDR3 sequence is 16 residues long. The CDR3, as DNA: TGTGCCAGCAGTGAAGCCGACTGGAGGGCTGGATACGAGCAGTACTTC. As protein: CASSEADWRAGYEQYF.

As for this clone: The sample carries other DNA sequences with the same CDR3. The chain employs TRBV18 and TRBJ2-7, with D tentatively TRBD2 (5 bases). The germline V gene has CDR1 KGHSH and CDR2 LQKENI. The CDR3 sequence is 14 residues long. V was shortened by 2 bases and J by 2 bases, with 10 bases between the two germline ends. CDR3 residues: CASSPGGRAYEQYF. The CDR3 region has the DNA TGTGCCAGCTCACCAGGCGGGCGGGCCTACGAGCAGTACTTC.

The chain uses TRBV29-1 and TRBJ1-4; 8 bases fit TRBD1. Germline V gene data show CDR1 as SQVTM and CDR2 as ANQGSEA. CDR3 length equals 14 residues. V was clipped by 6 bases and J by 9 bases; unmatched bases: 12. CDR3 residues: CSVGDRRTRKKLFF. The DNA of the CDR3 is TGCAGCGTAGGGGACAGGAGAACACGGAAAAAACTGTTTTTT.

The chain is built from TRBV7-9 and TRBJ2-3; D call uncertain. The germline V gene encodes CDR1 SEHNR and CDR2 FQNEAQ (reference sequence). The CDR3 extends over 15 amino acids. Between the trimmed V and J ends, which lost 7 bases and 7 bases, there was a span of 21 bases. CDR3 protein: CASTPGVPPSHTQYF. Written as DNA, the CDR3 is TGTGCCAGCACCCCCGGTGTACCCCCGTCACATACGCAGTATTTT.

CDR3 sequence reads: CASSSGRADTGELFF. The CDR3 DNA is TGCGCCAGCAGTAGCGGGAGGGCGGACACCGGGGAGCTGTTTTTT. The rearrangement uses TRBV5-1 and TRBJ2-2, with 11 bases identical to TRBD2. V lost 5 bases to trimming and J lost 3 bases; unmatched junction nucleotides: 3. The CDR3 contains 15 residues. The germline V gene encodes CDR1 SGHRS and CDR2 YFSETQ.

The rearrangement uses TRBV5-1 and TRBJ2-7, with a possible D match to TRBD1 (5 bases). Looked up from germline, CDR1 is SGHRS and CDR2 is YFSETQ. The CDR3 runs 14 residues. V lost 0 bases to trimming and J lost 7 bases, with 14 bases between them. The CDR3 reads CASSLGVRDQEQYF. The CDR3, as DNA: TGCGCCAGCAGCTTGGGTGTCAGGGATCAGGAGCAGTACTTC.

The V call is TRBV6-5, the J call TRBJ1-6, with 7 bases fitting TRBD1. J gave up 8 bases and V 7 bases, and 8 bases lay outside the gene matches. Germline values: CDR1 MNHEY, CDR2 SVGAGI. The CDR3 is made up of 14 amino acids. CDR3: CASTLRTGDSPLHF. The DNA for the CDR3 is TGTGCCAGCACCTTACGGACAGGAGATTCACCCCTCCACTTT.